This passage covers 5 T cell receptor beta chains from one sample sequenced in a study of blood T cell repertoires in COVID-19. Produced via immunoSEQ multiplex PCR; TCRdb's table is partial and in-frame only. In the table there are around 390,000 clones, around nine tenths of which are singletons. Sequencing was carried out using PBMCs or T cells enriched from blood (not recorded which). The receptors were gathered from a woman in her 50s who had recovered from COVID-19.

This chain connects TRBV3-1 (or the pseudogene TRBV3-2) to TRBJ1-5; maybe TRBD1 (6 bases). CDR3 size: 13 residues. V shed 2 bases and J shed 7 bases, with 9 bases lying between them. Germline V gene lookup returns CDR1 LGHDT and CDR2 YNNKEL (reference sequence). DNA of the CDR3: TGTGCCAGCAGCCAAACAGGGCAGCAGCCCCAGCATTTT. This encodes CASSQTGQQPQHF.

The chain is built from TRBV18 and TRBJ1-2; D possibly corresponds to TRBD1 (6 bases). In germline, CDR1 is KGHSH, CDR2 LQKENI. V lost 2 bases and J lost 2, with 15 bases in between. This CDR3 contains 16 residues. In nucleotides, the CDR3 is TGTGCCAGCTCACCATCTGCTAGGACAGTCAACTATGGCTACACCTTC. It codes for CASSPSARTVNYGYTF.

The chain has TRBV6-5 and TRBJ1-5; no clear D gene. The V gene's germline CDR1 is MNHEY and CDR2 SVGAGI. V shed 8 bases and J shed 6 bases, with 17 bases lying between them. This CDR3 has 14 amino acids. DNA for the CDR3: TGTGCCAGCTCCCACCTGGGTGGAGGTCAGCCCCAGCATTTT. This translates into CASSHLGGGQPQHF.

CDR3 bases: TGTGCCAGTAGTACATGGGCTAGCGGGTCGAATGAGCAGTTCTTC. This translates into CASSTWASGSNEQFF. The rearrangement joins TRBV19 to TRBJ2-1, with TRBD2 matching 8 bases. V lost 4 bases and J lost 7; bases outside the gene matches: 9. The CDR3 is 15 amino acids. Per germline, CDR1 LNHDA and CDR2 SQIVND (reference sequence).

This rearrangement joins TRBV6-5 to TRBJ1-4; TRBD1 is a possible D gene (6 bases). Germline V gene data show CDR1 as MNHEY and CDR2 as SVGAGI. Trimming left V 9 bases short and J 4 bases short, with 9 bases between. The CDR3 runs 12 residues. The CDR3 region is CASRTDNEKLFF. The CDR3 DNA is TGTGCCAGTCGGACAGATAATGAAAAACTGTTTTTT.